Listed here are 25 T cell receptor beta chains from one sample, sequenced in a study of cytomegalovirus exposure and HLA in healthy donors. Use of 60 Vbeta and 13 Jbeta primers characterized the PCR. Profiling relied on immunoSEQ multiplex PCR, and the TCRdb table lists in-frame clones only, not all of them. The sample lists some 60,000 clones; around 80% were seen once. Sequenced input: PBMCs. The receptors here all came from a male donor in good health and CMV-seronegative.

The chain carries TRBV11-3 and TRBJ2-3, with 14 bases identical to TRBD2. The CDR3 sequence is 18 residues long. J lost 0 bases, V lost 5 bases, and 7 bases had no gene match. In germline, CDR1 is SGHNT, CDR2 YENEEA. The CDR3 is CASSRGTSGGLSTDTQYF. DNA of the CDR3: TGTGCCAGCAGCCGAGGGACTAGCGGGGGACTAAGCACAGATACGCAGTATTTT.

The V and J genes are TRBV2 and TRBJ2-1, with 7 bases lining up with TRBD1. Germline-derived CDR1 and CDR2 are SNHLY and FYNNEI. The V segment lost 4 bases and the J segment 8 bases; nucleotides outside the gene matches: 2. This CDR3 comprises 12 residues. In DNA form, the CDR3 reads TGTGCCAGCAGTGGACAGGGCTATGAGCAGTTCTTC. Amino acids: CASSGQGYEQFF.

The genes are TRBV7-9 and TRBJ2-7; 7 bases match TRBD2. V shed 3 bases and J 1 base; nucleotides not matched to a gene: 9. Germline-derived CDR1 and CDR2 are SEHNR and FQNEAQ (reference sequence). The CDR3 length is 16 residues. This CDR3 reads CASSLRGTRGSYEQYF. CDR3 bases: TGTGCCAGCAGCTTGAGGGGAACGCGGGGGTCCTACGAGCAGTACTTC.

The chain has TRBV7-2 and TRBJ2-5, with D maybe TRBD2 (6 bases). Trimming stripped 1 base from V and 2 bases from J, with 8 bases between. The CDR3 totals 14 residues. Germline CDR1 reads SGHTA; CDR2 reads FQGNSA. CDR3 amino acids: CASSLVAAQETQYF. The DNA for the CDR3 is TGTGCCAGCAGCTTAGTAGCGGCTCAAGAGACCCAGTACTTC. The entire variable domain, with the rest obtained from reference TRBV7-2 and TRBJ2-5, is as follows: GAGVSQSPSNKVTEKGKDVELRCDPISGHTALYWYRQSLGQGLEFLIYFQGNSAPDKSGLPSDRFSAERTGGSVSTLTIQRTQQEDSAVYLCASSLVAAQETQYFGPGTRLLVL.

On this clone: Other DNA sequences in the sample encode the same CDR3. The chain has TRBV5-6 and TRBJ2-7; 9 nucleotides line up with TRBD1. The CDR3 contains 14 residues. Trimming at V came to 0 bases and at J to 2 bases, leaving 0 bases not matched to a gene. CDR1 and CDR2 (germline): SGHDT, YYEEEE. The CDR3 DNA reads TGTGCCAGCAGCTTGGGACAGGGGGCCTACGAGCAGTACTTC. This sequence encodes CASSLGQGAYEQYF.

In this sample, this clone turned up a few times. The rearrangement uses TRBV9 and TRBJ2-7, with D possibly being TRBD2 (7 bases). The germline CDR1 and CDR2 sequences are SGDLS and YYNGEE. The CDR3 has 13 amino acids. The V gene lost 5 bases and the J gene lost 5 bases, with 14 bases spanning the gap. In nucleotides, the CDR3 is TGTGCCAGCAGTTCCGGAGGGGGGGACGAGCAGTACTTC. Translated, it gives CASSSGGGDEQYF.

The sample holds one count of this clone. This chain links TRBV7-2 with TRBJ1-1; 9 bases agree with TRBD1. With 3 bases clipped from V and 9 bases from J, the junction kept 11 bases outside the gene matches. Germline loops: CDR1 SGHTA, CDR2 FQGNSA. The CDR3 has 15 residues. The CDR3 bases are TGTGCCAGCAGCTTGGGGGGGACAGGGTCACCAAAAGCTTTCTTT. This sequence encodes CASSLGGTGSPKAFF.

The rearrangement joins TRBV7-2 to TRBJ1-1; D remains unclear. The CDR3 covers 14 residues. V was shortened by 5 bases and J by 8 bases, with 18 bases between the two germline ends. Germline V gene sequence: CDR1 SGHTA, CDR2 FQGNSA. The CDR3: CASSPEPLAGEAFF. In DNA, the CDR3 is TGTGCCAGCAGCCCCGAACCATTGGCGGGGGAAGCTTTCTTT.

With regard to this clone: A junction boundary mismatches the germline segment, possibly from a read error. This chain links TRBV7-7 with TRBJ1-4; TRBD1 matches 7 bases. The germline V gene has CDR1 SSHAT and CDR2 FNYEAQ (reference sequence). The CDR3 extends over 13 amino acids. CDR3 sequence reads: CASSPDRDEKLFF. The CDR3 DNA is TGTGCTAGCAGCCCAGACAGGGACGAAAAACTGTTTTTT.

To note about this clone: One junction end does not reproduce the germline sequence, and a read error may be involved. The rearrangement uses TRBV2 and TRBJ2-3, with TRBD2 matching 9 bases. The CDR3 is 11 amino acids. CDR1 is SNHLY and CDR2 is FYNNEI in the germline V gene. The CDR3 is CASSERGGQRF. CDR3 DNA sequence: TGTGCCAGCAGTGAGCGGGGGGGCCAGCGTTTT.

The chain uses TRBV15 and TRBJ2-1; TRBD1 aligns across 7 bases. V was pared by 7 bases and J by 4 bases, with 4 bases of the junction left unmatched. This CDR3 contains 13 residues. CDR1 is LNHNV, CDR2 YYDKDF, per germline (reference sequence). CDR3 protein: CATIRGPYNEQFF. Here the CDR3 DNA reads TGTGCCACCATAAGGGGGCCTTACAATGAGCAGTTCTTC.

This chain joins TRBV27 and TRBJ1-2; D is uncertain. V was trimmed by 3 bases and J by 7 bases, leaving 15 bases between them. CDR3 length equals 14 residues. Germline V gene sequence: CDR1 MNHEY, CDR2 SMNVEV (reference sequence). CDR3 DNA: TGTGCCAGCAGTTTTGATACAAGTTTATCTGGCTACACCTTC. Its translation: CASSFDTSLSGYTF.

V gene TRBV5-1 combines with J gene TRBJ1-6; a possible D gene is TRBD1 (6 bases). Trimming took off 0 bases at V and 5 bases at J, with 6 bases between the two ends. Germline V lookup: CDR1 SGHRS, CDR2 YFSETQ. The CDR3 covers 14 residues. The CDR3 nucleotides are TGCGCCAGCAGCTTGGGACAGGATAATTCACCCCTCCACTTT. Translated: CASSLGQDNSPLHF.

The V and J genes are TRBV4-3 and TRBJ2-3, with 11 bases fitting TRBD2. The germline gives CDR1 LGHNA, CDR2 YSLEER. The ends lost 2 bases at V and 6 bases at J; junction bases unmatched: 7. The CDR3 is 16 residues long. The CDR3 DNA follows: TGCGCCAGCAGCCAACAACTAGCGGGGGCACAGGATACGCAGTATTTT. Residues: CASSQQLAGAQDTQYF.

The chain has TRBV4-2 and TRBJ2-7, with 12 bases that match TRBD2. The CDR3 has 16 amino acids. In germline, CDR1 is LGHNA, CDR2 YNFKEQ. Unmatched junction bases numbered 4, after V lost 0 bases and J lost 4 bases. The CDR3 region has the DNA TGTGCCAGCAGCCAAGATCTAGCGGGGGGGCGGTACGAGCAGTACTTC. This encodes CASSQDLAGGRYEQYF.

The chain is built from TRBV6-5 and TRBJ2-3; 7 positions match TRBD1. Germline assignment: CDR1 MNHEY and CDR2 SVGAGI. The CDR3 contains 15 residues. With V trimmed by 4 bases and J by 2 bases, 6 bases remained unmatched. In nucleotides, the CDR3 is TGTGCCAGCAGTTCAGGGGGACCGATCACAGATACGCAGTATTTT. The encoded protein is CASSSGGPITDTQYF.

The chain carries TRBV7-2 and TRBJ1-6, with 9 positions matching TRBD1. CDR3 length equals 15 residues. Germline CDR1 is SGHTA and CDR2 is FQGNSA. The J segment lost 8 bases and the V segment lost 4 bases, leaving 6 bases of the junction unmatched. The CDR3 DNA is TGTGCCAGCAGCTCAACAGGGGGCTCGGATTCACCCCTCCACTTT. It specifies CASSSTGGSDSPLHF.

The rearrangement joins TRBV5-6 to TRBJ2-1, with TRBD2 matching over 12 bases. V was pared by 4 bases and J by 3 bases, with 2 bases of the junction left unmatched. This CDR3 has 15 residues. The germline CDR1 and CDR2 sequences are SGHDT and YYEEEE. This chain's CDR3 is CASSTSGGLYNEQFF. The CDR3 DNA reads TGTGCCAGCAGCACTAGCGGGGGGCTCTACAATGAGCAGTTCTTC.

DNA for the CDR3: TGTGCCAGCAGTCTAGGGGGCGCAAGCACTGAAGCTTTCTTT. It yields the protein CASSLGGASTEAFF. This rearrangement joins TRBV6-5 to TRBJ1-1; 7 bases line up with TRBD1. The CDR3 consists of 14 residues. J gave up 4 bases and V 5 bases, and 7 bases lay outside the gene matches. Germline CDR1 is MNHEY and CDR2 is SVGAGI.

This chain joins TRBV10-3 and TRBJ1-6, with 9 bases identical to TRBD1. The CDR3 is 15 residues long. The V and J ends lost 7 bases and 7 bases, in that order; junction bases with no gene match: 8. Per the germline V gene, CDR1 is ENHRY and CDR2 is SYGVKD. The CDR3 DNA is TGTGCCATCACTGAACGACAGGGGGAAAATTCACCCCTCCACTTT. This codes for CAITERQGENSPLHF.

This clone is a singleton in its sample. The chain uses TRBV5-1 and TRBJ2-7; D not resolved. Germline loops: CDR1 SGHRS, CDR2 YFSETQ. Trimming removed 2 bases from V and 6 bases from J, with 12 bases in between. The CDR3 loop spans 13 amino acids. CDR3 amino acids: CASSFGYSREQYF. CDR3 nucleotides: TGCGCCAGCAGCTTTGGTTACAGTCGCGAGCAGTACTTC.

Turning to this clone: Other nucleotide sequences from this sample produce the same CDR3. The chain has TRBV6-4 and TRBJ2-3; 11 nucleotides line up with TRBD2. Germline-derived CDR1 and CDR2 are MRHNA and SNTAGT. With 0 bases clipped from V and 6 bases from J, the junction kept 2 bases outside the gene matches. This CDR3 region has 15 residues. CDR3 in amino acids: CASSDSSGGADTQYF. DNA for the CDR3: TGTGCCAGCAGTGACTCTAGCGGGGGGGCCGATACGCAGTATTTT.

Concerning this clone: Additional DNA sequences in this sample encode the identical CDR3. This rearrangement joins TRBV19 to TRBJ2-7, with D possibly TRBD2 on 5 matching bases. V shed 5 bases and J shed 2 bases, with 13 bases lying between them. Germline CDR1 and CDR2: LNHDA and SQIVND (reference sequence). CDR3 size: 14 residues. The CDR3 here is CASSARREAYEQYF. The CDR3 DNA reads TGTGCCAGTAGTGCTCGACGGGAAGCCTACGAGCAGTACTTC. The complete variable domain, with remaining parts taken from reference TRBV19 and TRBJ2-7, reads DGGITQSPKYLFRKEGQNVTLSCEQNLNHDAMYWYRQDPGQGLRLIYYSQIVNDFQKGDIAEGYSVSREKKESFPLTVTSAQKNPTAFYLCASSARREAYEQYFGPGTRLTVT.

The gene calls are TRBV6-5 and TRBJ1-5, with D possibly being TRBD1 (5 bases). Looked up from germline, CDR1 is MNHEY and CDR2 is SVGAGI. The CDR3 extends over 15 amino acids. With 0 bases removed from V and 6 bases from J, the gap between germline ends came to 12 bases. CDR3 residues: CASSYSSGLGQPQHF. CDR3 bases: TGTGCCAGCAGTTACTCGTCAGGGTTGGGTCAGCCCCAGCATTTT.

The rearrangement joins TRBV11-3 to TRBJ2-5, with 9 bases identical to TRBD2. J lost 5 bases, V lost 1 base, and 5 bases had no gene match. CDR3 length: 15 amino acids. Germline V CDR1 and CDR2: SGHNT, YENEEA. The CDR3 region is CASSLGERGAETQYF. In DNA, the CDR3 is TGTGCCAGCAGCTTAGGGGAGCGGGGGGCGGAGACCCAGTACTTC.